The sequence of this T cell receptor (beta chain) was determined in a study of T cell responses to AZD1222 COVID-19 vaccine. Profiled with immunoSEQ multiplex PCR; TCRdb holds only in-frame clones, not every one. Counted here are roughly 120,000 clones, around 82% occurring once; the ten biggest clones make up 5.5% to 8%. Trimming shortened V by 1 base and J by 1 base, and 10 bases separated the two germline ends. Germline CDR1 reads LNHDA; CDR2 reads SQIVND (reference sequence). This CDR3 has 15 amino acids. This clonotype was sampled from an adult in good health. The rearrangement joins TRBV19 to TRBJ1-1, with unresolved D. The material was peripheral blood, obtained on day 0 of AZD1222 vaccination. For the CDR3, the DNA is TGTGCCAGTAGTATAGTCGGGCACCCGAACACTGAAGCTTTCTTT. Amino acids: CASSIVGHPNTEAFF.